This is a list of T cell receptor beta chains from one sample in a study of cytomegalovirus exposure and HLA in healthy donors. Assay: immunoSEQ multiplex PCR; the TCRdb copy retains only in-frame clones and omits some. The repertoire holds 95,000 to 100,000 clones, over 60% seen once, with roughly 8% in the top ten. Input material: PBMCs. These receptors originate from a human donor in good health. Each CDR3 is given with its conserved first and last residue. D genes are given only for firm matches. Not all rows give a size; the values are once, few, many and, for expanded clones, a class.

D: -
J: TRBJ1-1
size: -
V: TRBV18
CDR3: CASSPGGNTEAFF
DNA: TGTGCCAGCTCACCCGGCGGGAACACTGAAGCTTTCTTT

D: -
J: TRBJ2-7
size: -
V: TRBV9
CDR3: CASSLHRGGEQYF
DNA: TGTGCCAGCAGCCTCCACAGGGGAGGCGAGCAGTACTTC

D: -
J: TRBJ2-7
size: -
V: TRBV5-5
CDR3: CASSLAFNYEQYF
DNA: TGTGCCAGCAGCTTGGCCTTTAACTACGAGCAGTACTTC

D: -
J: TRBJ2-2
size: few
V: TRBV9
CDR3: CASSVAPGIGELFF
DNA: TGTGCCAGCAGCGTAGCTCCGGGGATAGGGGAGCTGTTTTTT

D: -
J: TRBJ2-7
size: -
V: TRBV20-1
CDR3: CSALDSYEQYF
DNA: TGCAGTGCACTCGACAGCTACGAGCAGTACTTC

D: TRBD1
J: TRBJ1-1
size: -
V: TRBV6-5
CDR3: CASTSTGGNTEAFF
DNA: TGTGCCAGCACTTCGACAGGGGGGAACACTGAAGCTTTCTTT

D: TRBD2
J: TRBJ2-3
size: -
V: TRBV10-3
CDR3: CAISEGLAGVSSYTDTQYF
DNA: TGTGCCATCAGTGAGGGGCTAGCGGGAGTTTCCTCCTACACAGATACGCAGTATTTT

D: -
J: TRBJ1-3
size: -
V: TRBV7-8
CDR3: CASSSGGTSSGNTIYF
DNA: TGTGCCAGCAGCTCGGGTGGGACATCCTCTGGAAACACCATATATTTT

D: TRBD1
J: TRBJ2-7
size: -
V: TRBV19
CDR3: CASSMDRGNEQYF
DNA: TGTGCCAGTAGTATGGACAGGGGAAACGAGCAGTACTTC

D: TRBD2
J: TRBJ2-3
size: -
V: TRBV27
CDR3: CASGTHVLAGVGNTQYF
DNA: TGTGCCAGCGGGACGCATGTTCTAGCGGGAGTGGGGAATACGCAGTATTTT

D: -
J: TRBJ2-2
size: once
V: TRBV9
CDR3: CASSVATAGELFF
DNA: TGTGCCAGCAGCGTAGCTACGGCCGGGGAGCTGTTTTTT

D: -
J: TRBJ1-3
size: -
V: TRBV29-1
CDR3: CSVEPTGSGNTIYF
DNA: TGCAGCGTTGAACCAACCGGCTCTGGAAACACCATATATTTT

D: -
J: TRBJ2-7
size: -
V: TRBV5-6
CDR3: CASRQGEWSYEQYF
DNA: TGTGCCAGCAGACAGGGTGAGTGGTCCTACGAGCAGTACTTC

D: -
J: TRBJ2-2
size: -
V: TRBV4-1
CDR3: CASRYGTNTGELFF
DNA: TGCGCCAGCAGGTACGGGACAAACACCGGGGAGCTGTTTTTT

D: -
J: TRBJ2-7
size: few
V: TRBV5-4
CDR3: CASSLAGGDEQYF
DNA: TGTGCCAGCAGCTTGGCCGGAGGGGACGAGCAGTACTTC

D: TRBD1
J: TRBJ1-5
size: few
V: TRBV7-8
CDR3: CASSLVDREDQPQHF
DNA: TGTGCCAGCAGCTTAGTGGACAGGGAAGATCAGCCCCAGCATTTT

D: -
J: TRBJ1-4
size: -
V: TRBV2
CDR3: CASNGAGAEKLFF
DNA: TGTGCCAGCAACGGAGCGGGGGCTGAAAAACTGTTTTTT

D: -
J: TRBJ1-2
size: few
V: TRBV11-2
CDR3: CASSLAGGAGYTF
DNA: TGTGCCAGCAGCTTAGCCGGGGGAGCTGGCTACACCTTC

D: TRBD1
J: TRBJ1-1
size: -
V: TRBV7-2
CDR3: CASSLAGQGRRAFF
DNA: TGTGCCAGCAGCTTAGCGGGACAGGGCCGTCGTGCTTTCTTT

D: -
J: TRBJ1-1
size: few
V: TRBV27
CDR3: CASNTGGGTEAFF
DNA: TGTGCCAGCAATACCGGTGGAGGCACTGAAGCTTTCTTT

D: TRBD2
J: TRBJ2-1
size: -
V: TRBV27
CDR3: CASWRGGIGYNEQFF
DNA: TGTGCCAGCTGGCGGGGGGGCATTGGGTACAATGAGCAGTTCTTC

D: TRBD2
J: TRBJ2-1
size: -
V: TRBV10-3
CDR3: CAISEVGTSAHNEQFF
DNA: TGTGCCATCAGTGAGGTGGGGACTAGCGCTCACAATGAGCAGTTCTTC

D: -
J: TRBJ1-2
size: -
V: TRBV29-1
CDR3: CSVDFKGEAGNGYTF
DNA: TGCAGCGTTGATTTTAAGGGAGAGGCTGGCAATGGCTACACCTTC

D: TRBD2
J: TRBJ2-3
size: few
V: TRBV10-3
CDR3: CAISRTKSGTSGSDTQYF
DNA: TGTGCCATCAGTAGGACCAAATCCGGGACTAGCGGGTCAGATACGCAGTATTTT

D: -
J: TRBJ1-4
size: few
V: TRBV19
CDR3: CASSIDSGGGEKLFF
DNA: TGTGCCAGTAGTATAGATTCGGGGGGCGGTGAAAAACTGTTTTTT

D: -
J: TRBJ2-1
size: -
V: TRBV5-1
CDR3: CASSSGTETYNEQFF
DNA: TGCGCCAGCAGTTCCGGGACTGAAACCTACAATGAGCAGTTCTTC

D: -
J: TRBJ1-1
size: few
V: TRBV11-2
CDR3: CASSVTVGGTEAFF
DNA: TGTGCCAGCAGCGTAACAGTCGGAGGAACTGAAGCTTTCTTT

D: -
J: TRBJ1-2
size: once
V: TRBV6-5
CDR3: CASSYVQGTSGYTF
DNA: TGTGCCAGCAGTTACGTCCAGGGAACGTCCGGCTACACCTTC

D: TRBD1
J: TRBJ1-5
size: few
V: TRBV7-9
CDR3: CASSLTGENQPQHF
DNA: TGTGCCAGCAGCCTCACAGGGGAGAATCAGCCCCAGCATTTT

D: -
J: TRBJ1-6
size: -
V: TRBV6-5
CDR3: CASSSHRGGSPLHF
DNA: TGTGCCAGCAGTTCCCATCGGGGAGGCTCACCCCTCCACTTT

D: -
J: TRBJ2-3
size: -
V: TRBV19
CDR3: CASLPMGAPTDTQYF
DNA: TGTGCCTCCCTTCCGATGGGAGCCCCCACAGATACGCAGTATTTT

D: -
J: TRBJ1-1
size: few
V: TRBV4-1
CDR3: CASSQVVTNLPEAFF
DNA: TGCGCCAGCAGCCAAGTTGTCACCAACTTGCCTGAAGCTTTCTTT

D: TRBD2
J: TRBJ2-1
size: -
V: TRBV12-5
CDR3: CASGSRLAGPYNEQFF
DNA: TGTGCTAGTGGTTCCAGACTAGCGGGCCCCTACAATGAGCAGTTCTTC

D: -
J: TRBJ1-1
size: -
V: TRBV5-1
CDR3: CASSLEGQHMNTEAFF
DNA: TGCGCCAGCAGCTTGGAAGGACAGCACATGAACACTGAAGCTTTCTTT

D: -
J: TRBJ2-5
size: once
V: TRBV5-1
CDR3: CASSPGTYQETQYF
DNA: TGCGCCAGCAGCCCCGGGACTTACCAAGAGACCCAGTACTTC